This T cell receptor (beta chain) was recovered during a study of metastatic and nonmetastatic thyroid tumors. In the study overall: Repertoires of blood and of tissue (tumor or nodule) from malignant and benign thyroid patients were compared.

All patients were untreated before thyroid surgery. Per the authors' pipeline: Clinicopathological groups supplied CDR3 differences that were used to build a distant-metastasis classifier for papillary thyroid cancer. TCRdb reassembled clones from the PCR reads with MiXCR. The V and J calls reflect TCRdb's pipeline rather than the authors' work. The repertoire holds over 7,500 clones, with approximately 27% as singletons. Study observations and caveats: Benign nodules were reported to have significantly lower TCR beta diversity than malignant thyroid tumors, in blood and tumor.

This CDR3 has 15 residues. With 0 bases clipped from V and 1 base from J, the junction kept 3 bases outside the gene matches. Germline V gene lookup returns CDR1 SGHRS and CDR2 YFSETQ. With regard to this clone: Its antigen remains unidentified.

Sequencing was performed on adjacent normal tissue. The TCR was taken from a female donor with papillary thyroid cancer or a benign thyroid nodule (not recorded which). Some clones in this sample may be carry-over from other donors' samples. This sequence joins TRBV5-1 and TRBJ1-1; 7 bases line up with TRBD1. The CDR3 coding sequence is TGCGCCAGCAGCTTGGGACAGGGCTCGAACACTGAAGCTTTCTTT. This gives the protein CASSLGQGSNTEAFF.